The clone carrying this T cell receptor (beta chain) has just a few counts. Its specificity is unknown. MiXCR, applied by TCRdb to the reads, yields one record per CDR3 protein. The sample yields roughly 500,000 distinct CDR3 sequences, approximately 40% seen once. The sample comes from a study of T cell repertoires in cytomegalovirus infection. Germline V lookup: CDR1 SGHTA, CDR2 FQGNSA. Trimming cost V 1 base and J 0 bases, with 13 bases left between them. This CDR3 has 17 residues. The chain links TRBV7-2 to TRBJ1-3; possible D gene TRBD1, 5 bases. Source: cultured PBMCs, taken from culture after CMV antigen stimulation. The TCR comes from a human donor in good health (CMV status not recorded). Some clones in this sample may be carry-over from other donors' samples. CDR3 nucleotide sequence: TGTGCCAGCAGCTTAGTCGGGGCAGGCAGCTCTGGAAACACCATATATTTT. As protein: CASSLVGAGSSGNTIYF.